This note documents a single T cell receptor beta chain sequence. The antigen remains undetermined. The CDR3 has 17 residues. CDR1 MNHNS and CDR2 SASEGT come from the germline V gene. The junction had 9 bases not matched to a gene; V was cut back by 3 bases and J by 4 bases. This record comes from a study of shared clonotypes between healthy human individuals. Study observations and caveats: Sampling used blood alone; tissue repertoires probably differ.

Naive CD8 cells were CD45RO-negative, positively selected for CCR7, excluding terminally differentiated effector memory CD45RA+ cells. Healthy HIV-negative adults without recent acute infections or vaccinations served as donors. 200 to 250 ng DNA, 30,000 or so T cell genomes, went into each sorted-subset replicate PCR. Produced via immunoSEQ multiplex PCR; TCRdb's table is partial and in-frame only. Among 1.5 million to 2.5 million clones listed, approximately 95% were seen once. The sequence derives from a man younger than 35 in good health. Sequencing was performed on naive CD8+ T cells sorted from blood. V usage is TRBV6-1 and J usage is TRBJ2-1; 10 bases line up with TRBD2. The CDR3 is CASSERRTSGLYNEQFF. The DNA of the CDR3 is TGTGCCAGCAGTGAGAGAAGGACTAGCGGTTTATACAATGAGCAGTTCTTC.